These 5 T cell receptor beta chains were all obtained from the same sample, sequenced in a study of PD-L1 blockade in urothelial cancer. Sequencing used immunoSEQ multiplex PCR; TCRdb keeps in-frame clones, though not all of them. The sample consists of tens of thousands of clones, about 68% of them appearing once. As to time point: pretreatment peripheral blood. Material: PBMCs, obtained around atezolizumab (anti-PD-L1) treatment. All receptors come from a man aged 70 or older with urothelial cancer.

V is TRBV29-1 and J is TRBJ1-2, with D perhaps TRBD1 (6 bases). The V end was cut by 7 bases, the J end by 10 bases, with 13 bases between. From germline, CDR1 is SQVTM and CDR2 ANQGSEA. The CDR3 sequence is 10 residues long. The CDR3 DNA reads TGCAGCGCCGGGACATTCGACTACACCTTC. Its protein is CSAGTFDYTF.

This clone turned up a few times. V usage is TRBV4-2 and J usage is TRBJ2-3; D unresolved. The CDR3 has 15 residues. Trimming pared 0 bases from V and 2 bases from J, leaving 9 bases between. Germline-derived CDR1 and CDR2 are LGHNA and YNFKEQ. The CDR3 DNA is TGTGCCAGCAGCCAAGAGTGGCAGGCCACAGATACGCAGTATTTT. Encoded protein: CASSQEWQATDTQYF.

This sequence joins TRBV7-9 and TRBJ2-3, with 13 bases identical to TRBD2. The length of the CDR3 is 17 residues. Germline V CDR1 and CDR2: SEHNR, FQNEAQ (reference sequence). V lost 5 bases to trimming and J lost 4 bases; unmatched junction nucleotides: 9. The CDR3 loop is CASSRLGLAGRPDTQYF. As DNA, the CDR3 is TGTGCCAGCAGCCGGCTGGGACTAGCGGGACGTCCAGATACGCAGTATTTT.

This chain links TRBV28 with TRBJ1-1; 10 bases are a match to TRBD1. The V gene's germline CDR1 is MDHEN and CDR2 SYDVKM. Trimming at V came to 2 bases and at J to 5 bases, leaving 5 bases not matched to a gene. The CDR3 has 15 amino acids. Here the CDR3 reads CASSLPRQGATEAFF. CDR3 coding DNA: TGTGCCAGCAGTTTACCGAGACAGGGGGCTACTGAAGCTTTCTTT.

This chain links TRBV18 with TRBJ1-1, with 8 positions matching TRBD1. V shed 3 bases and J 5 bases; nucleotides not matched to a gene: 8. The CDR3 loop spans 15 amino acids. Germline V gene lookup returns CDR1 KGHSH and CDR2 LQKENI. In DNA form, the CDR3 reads TGTGCCAGCTCACCGGGAAACAGGGGGAGGACTGAAGCTTTCTTT. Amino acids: CASSPGNRGRTEAFF. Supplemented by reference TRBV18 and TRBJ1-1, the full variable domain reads NAGVMQNPRHLVRRRGQEARLRCSPMKGHSHVYWYRQLPEEGLKFMVYLQKENIIDESGMPKERFSAEFPKEGPSILRIQQVVRGDSAAYFCASSPGNRGRTEAFFGQGTRLTVV.